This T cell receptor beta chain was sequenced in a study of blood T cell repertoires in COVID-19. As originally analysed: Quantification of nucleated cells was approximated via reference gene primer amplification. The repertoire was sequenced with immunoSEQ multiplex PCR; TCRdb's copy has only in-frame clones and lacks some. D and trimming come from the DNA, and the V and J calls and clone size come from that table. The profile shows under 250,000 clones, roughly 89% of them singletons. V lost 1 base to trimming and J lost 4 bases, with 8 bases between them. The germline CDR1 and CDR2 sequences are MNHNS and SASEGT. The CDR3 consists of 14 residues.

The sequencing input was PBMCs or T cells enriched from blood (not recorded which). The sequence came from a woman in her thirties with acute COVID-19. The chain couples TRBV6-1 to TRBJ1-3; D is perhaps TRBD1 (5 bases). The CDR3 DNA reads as TGTGCCAGCAGTGAAGATGGACAAGGAAACACCATATATTTT. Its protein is CASSEDGQGNTIYF.